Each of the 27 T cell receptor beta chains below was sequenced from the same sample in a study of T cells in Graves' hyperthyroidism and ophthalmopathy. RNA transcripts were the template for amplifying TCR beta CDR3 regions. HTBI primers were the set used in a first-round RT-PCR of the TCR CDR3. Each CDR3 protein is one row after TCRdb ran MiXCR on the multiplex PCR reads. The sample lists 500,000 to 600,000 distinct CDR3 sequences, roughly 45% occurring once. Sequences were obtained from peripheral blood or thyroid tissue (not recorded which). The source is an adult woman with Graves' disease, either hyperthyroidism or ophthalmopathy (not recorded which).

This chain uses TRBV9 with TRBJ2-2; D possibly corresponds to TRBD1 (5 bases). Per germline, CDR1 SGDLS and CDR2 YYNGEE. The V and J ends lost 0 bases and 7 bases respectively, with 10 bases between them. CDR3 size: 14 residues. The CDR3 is CASSVAGSGGELFF. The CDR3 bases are TGTGCCAGCAGCGTAGCAGGGTCTGGCGGGGAGCTGTTTTTT.

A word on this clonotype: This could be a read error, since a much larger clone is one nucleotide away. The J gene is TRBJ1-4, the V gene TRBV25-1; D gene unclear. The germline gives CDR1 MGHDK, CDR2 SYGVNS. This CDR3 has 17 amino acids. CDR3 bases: TGTGCCAGCAGTGAATACTCCTCTAGTGCAACTAGTGAAAAACTGTTTTTT. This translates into CASSEYSSSATSEKLFF.

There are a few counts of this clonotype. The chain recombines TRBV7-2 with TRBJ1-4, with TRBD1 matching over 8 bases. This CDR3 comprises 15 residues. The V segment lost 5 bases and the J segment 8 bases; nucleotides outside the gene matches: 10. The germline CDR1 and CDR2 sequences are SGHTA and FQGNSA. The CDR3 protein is CASSTYQGAGEKLFF. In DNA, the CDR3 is TGTGCCAGCAGCACATACCAGGGGGCAGGGGAAAAACTGTTTTTT. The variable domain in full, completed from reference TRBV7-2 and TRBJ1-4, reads GAGVSQSPSNKVTEKGKDVELRCDPISGHTALYWYRQSLGQGLEFLIYFQGNSAPDKSGLPSDRFSAERTGGSVSTLTIQRTQQEDSAVYLCASSTYQGAGEKLFFGSGTQLSVL.

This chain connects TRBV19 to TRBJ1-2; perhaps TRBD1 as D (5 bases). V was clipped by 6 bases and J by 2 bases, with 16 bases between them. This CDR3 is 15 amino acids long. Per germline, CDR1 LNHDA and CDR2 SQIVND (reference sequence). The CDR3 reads CASSPTGPSNYGYTF. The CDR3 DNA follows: TGTGCCAGTAGCCCTACAGGACCATCCAACTATGGCTACACCTTC.

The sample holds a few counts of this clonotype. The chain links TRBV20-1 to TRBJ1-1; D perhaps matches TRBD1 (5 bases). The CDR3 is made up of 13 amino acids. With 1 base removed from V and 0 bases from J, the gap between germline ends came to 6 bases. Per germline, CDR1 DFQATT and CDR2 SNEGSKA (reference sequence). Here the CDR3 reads CSARVQVNTEAFF. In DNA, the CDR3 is TGCAGTGCTAGAGTACAGGTGAACACTGAAGCTTTCTTT.

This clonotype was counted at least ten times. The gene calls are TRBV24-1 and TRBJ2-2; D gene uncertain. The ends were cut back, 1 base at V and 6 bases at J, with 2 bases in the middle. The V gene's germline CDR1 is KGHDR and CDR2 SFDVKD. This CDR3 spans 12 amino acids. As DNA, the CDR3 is TGTGCCACCAGTGATTTCCCCGGGGAGCTGTTTTTT. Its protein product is CATSDFPGELFF.

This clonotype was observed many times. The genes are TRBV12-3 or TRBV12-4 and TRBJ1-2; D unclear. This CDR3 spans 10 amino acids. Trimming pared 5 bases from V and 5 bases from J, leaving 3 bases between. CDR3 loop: CASSGYGYTF. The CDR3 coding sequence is TGTGCCAGCAGTGGGTATGGCTACACCTTC.

CDR3 DNA: TGTGCCATCGGCGGGAGGGCAACCGGGGAGCTGTTTTTT. Residues: CAIGGRATGELFF. This chain joins TRBV10-3 and TRBJ2-2; 9 nucleotides match TRBD2. V shed 8 bases and J 5 bases; nucleotides not matched to a gene: 3. CDR3 length: 13 residues. Germline lookup yields CDR1 ENHRY and CDR2 SYGVKD.

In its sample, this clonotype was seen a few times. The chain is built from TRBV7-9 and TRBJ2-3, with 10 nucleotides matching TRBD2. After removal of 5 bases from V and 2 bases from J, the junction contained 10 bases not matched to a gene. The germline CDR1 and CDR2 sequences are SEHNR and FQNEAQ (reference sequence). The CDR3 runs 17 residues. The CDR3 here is CASSLELAGLFTDTQYF. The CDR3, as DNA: TGTGCCAGCAGCCTCGAACTAGCGGGGTTATTCACAGATACGCAGTATTTT.

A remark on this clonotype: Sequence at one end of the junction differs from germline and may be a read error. The CDR3 sequence: CASSLARAGNTEAFF. CDR3 nucleotide sequence: TGTGCCAGCAGTTTAGCCAGGGCGGGGAACACTGAAGCTTTCTTT. This sequence joins TRBV7-9 and TRBJ1-1; D possibly corresponds to TRBD1 (5 bases). The CDR3 contains 15 residues. Germline CDR1 and CDR2: SEHNR and FQNEAQ (reference sequence).

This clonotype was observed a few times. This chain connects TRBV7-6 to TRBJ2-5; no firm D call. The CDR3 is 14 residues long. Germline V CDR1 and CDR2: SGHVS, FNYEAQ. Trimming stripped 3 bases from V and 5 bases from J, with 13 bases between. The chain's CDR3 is CASSLGRFRETQYF. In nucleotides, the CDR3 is TGTGCCAGCAGCTTGGGTCGGTTCAGGGAGACCCAGTACTTC.

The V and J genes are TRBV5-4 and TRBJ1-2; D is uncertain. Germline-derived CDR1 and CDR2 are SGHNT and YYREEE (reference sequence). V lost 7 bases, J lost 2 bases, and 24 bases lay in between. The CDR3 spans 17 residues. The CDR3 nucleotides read TGTGCCAGCTCACCCCGAGGAGGCACCCCTCTCAACTATGGCTACACCTTC. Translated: CASSPRGGTPLNYGYTF.

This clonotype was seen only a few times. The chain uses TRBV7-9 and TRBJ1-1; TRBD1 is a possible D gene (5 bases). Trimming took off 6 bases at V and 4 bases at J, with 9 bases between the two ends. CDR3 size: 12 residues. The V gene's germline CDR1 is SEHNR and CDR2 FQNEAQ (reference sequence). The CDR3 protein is CASSSTATEAFF. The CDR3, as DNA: TGTGCCAGCAGTTCGACAGCCACTGAAGCTTTCTTT.

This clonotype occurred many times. CDR3 in amino acids: CASSFGMGGANVLTF. The CDR3 DNA reads as TGTGCCAGCAGCTTCGGGATGGGAGGGGCCAACGTCCTGACTTTC. The chain recombines TRBV5-8 with TRBJ2-6; TRBD2 is a possible D gene (5 bases). Germline CDR1 reads SGHTS; CDR2 reads YDEGEE. V dropped 2 bases and J dropped 4 bases, with 10 bases sitting between them. The CDR3 runs 15 residues.

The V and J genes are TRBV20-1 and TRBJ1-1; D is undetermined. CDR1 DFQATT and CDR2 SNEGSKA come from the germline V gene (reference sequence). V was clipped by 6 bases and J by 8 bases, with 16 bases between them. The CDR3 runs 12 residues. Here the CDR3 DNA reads TGCAGTGCCAGCCGAAATCGCGGGGAAGCTTTCTTT. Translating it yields CSASRNRGEAFF.

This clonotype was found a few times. CDR3 in DNA: TGCGCCAGCAGCCAAGAACGGGGCTCTGGGCCCCAGCATTTT. It translates to CASSQERGSGPQHF. The V gene is TRBV4-3, the J gene TRBJ1-5; D perhaps matches TRBD1 (5 bases). Trimming took off 0 bases at V and 9 bases at J, with 12 bases between the two ends. Per the germline V gene, CDR1 is LGHNA and CDR2 is YSLEER. The CDR3 loop spans 14 amino acids.

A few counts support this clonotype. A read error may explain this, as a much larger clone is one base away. CDR3 DNA sequence: TGTGCCAGTAGTAGCACCCGAATGGAGACCCAGTACTTC. Its protein is CASSSTRMETQYF. The rearrangement links TRBV19 to TRBJ2-5; D unclear. In germline, CDR1 is LNHDA, CDR2 SQIVND (reference sequence). This CDR3 comprises 13 residues. V was shortened by 4 bases and J by 5 bases, with 11 bases between the two germline ends.

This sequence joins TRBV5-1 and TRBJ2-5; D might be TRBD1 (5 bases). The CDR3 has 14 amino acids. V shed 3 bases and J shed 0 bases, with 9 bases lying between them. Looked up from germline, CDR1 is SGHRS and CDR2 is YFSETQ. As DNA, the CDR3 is TGCGCCAGCAGCTCAGGGTCAGACCAAGAGACCCAGTACTTC. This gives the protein CASSSGSDQETQYF.

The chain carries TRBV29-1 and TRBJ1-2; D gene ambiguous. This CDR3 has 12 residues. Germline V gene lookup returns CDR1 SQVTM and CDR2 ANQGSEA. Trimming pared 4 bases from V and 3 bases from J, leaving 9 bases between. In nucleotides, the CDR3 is TGCAGCGTTGTTGGCGTAGACTATGGCTACACCTTC. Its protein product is CSVVGVDYGYTF.

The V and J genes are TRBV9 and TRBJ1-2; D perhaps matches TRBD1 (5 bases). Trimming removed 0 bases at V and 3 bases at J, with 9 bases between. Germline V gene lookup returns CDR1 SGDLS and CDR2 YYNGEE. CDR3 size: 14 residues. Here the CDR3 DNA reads TGTGCCAGCAGCGTAGCCCCAGGGTACTATGGCTACACCTTC. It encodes CASSVAPGYYGYTF.

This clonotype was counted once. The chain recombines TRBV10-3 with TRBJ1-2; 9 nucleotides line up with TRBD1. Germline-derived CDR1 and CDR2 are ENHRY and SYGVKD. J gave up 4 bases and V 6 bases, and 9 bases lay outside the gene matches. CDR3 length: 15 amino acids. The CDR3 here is CAIRGGQGSLYGYTF. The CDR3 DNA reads TGTGCCATCAGGGGAGGACAGGGGTCCCTCTATGGCTACACCTTC.

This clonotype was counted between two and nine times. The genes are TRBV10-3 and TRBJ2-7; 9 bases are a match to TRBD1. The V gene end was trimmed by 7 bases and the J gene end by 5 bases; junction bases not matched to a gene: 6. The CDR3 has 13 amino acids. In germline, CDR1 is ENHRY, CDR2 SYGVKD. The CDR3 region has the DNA TGTGCCATCAAGGGGACAGGGAACGACGAGCAGTACTTC. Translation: CAIKGTGNDEQYF.

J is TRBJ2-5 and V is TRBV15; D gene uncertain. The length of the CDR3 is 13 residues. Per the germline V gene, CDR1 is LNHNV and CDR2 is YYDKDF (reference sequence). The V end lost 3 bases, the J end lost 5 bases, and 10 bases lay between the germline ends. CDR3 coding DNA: TGTGCCACCAGCAGTAGTTTAATGGAGACCCAGTACTTC. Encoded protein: CATSSSLMETQYF. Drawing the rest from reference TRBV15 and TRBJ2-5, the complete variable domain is DAMVIQNPRYQVTQFGKPVTLSCSQTLNHNVMYWYQQKSSQAPKLLFHYYDKDFNNEADTPDNFQSRRPNTSFCFLDIRSPGLGDTAMYLCATSSSLMETQYFGPGTRLLVL.

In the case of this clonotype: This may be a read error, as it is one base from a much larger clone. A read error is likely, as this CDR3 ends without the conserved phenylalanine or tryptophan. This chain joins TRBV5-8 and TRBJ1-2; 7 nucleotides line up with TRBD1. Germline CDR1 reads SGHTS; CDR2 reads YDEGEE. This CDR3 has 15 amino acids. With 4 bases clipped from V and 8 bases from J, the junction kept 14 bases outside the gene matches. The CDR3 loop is CASSPNTGAFPGYTL. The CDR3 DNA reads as TGTGCCAGCAGCCCGAATACAGGGGCATTTCCCGGCTACACCCTC.

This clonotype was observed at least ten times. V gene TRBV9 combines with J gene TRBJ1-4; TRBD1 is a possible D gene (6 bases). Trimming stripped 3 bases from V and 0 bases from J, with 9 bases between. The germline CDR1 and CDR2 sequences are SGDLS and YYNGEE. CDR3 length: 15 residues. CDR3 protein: CASSARGATNEKLFF. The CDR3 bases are TGTGCCAGCAGCGCCAGGGGTGCAACTAATGAAAAACTGTTTTTT.

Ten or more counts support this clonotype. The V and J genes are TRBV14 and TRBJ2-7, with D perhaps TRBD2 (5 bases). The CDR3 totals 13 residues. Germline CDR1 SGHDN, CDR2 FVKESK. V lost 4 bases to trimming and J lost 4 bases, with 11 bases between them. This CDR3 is CASSPDLSYEQYF. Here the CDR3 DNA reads TGTGCCAGCAGCCCGGACTTATCGTACGAGCAGTACTTC.

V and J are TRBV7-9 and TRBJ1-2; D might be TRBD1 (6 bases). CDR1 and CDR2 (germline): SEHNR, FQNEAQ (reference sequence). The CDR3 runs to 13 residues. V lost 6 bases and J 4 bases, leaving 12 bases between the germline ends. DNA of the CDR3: TGTGCCAGCAGTTACGGACAGCCCTATGGCTACACCTTC. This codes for CASSYGQPYGYTF.